This T cell receptor beta chain is from a study of cytomegalovirus exposure and HLA in healthy donors. About this clone: Its antigen is unidentified.

Study observations and caveats: Later, an analysis showed that TCR beta chains associated with HLA were more clonally expanded than others that were equally common. Some V segments, TRBV6-2 and TRBV6-3 among them, were indistinguishable and were therefore excluded.

In germline, CDR1 is MNHNY, CDR2 SVGAGI (reference sequence). The CDR3 has 15 amino acids. The primer mix had 60 Vbeta and 13 Jbeta primers. Only in-frame clones appear in the TCRdb table, and some are missing; sequencing was by immunoSEQ multiplex PCR. The sample lists fewer than 250,000 clones, approximately 79% occurring once. This sequence joins TRBV6-6 and TRBJ2-5; 12 bases are a match to TRBD2. The J call may be mistaken, given a closer DNA end match to TRBJ2-7. Sequencing was done on a sample of PBMCs. This sequence was found in a male donor in good health and CMV-seronegative. The CDR3 loop is CASSQTSGSINEQYF. CDR3 in DNA: TGTGCCAGCAGTCAGACTAGCGGGAGTATCAACGAGCAGTACTTC.